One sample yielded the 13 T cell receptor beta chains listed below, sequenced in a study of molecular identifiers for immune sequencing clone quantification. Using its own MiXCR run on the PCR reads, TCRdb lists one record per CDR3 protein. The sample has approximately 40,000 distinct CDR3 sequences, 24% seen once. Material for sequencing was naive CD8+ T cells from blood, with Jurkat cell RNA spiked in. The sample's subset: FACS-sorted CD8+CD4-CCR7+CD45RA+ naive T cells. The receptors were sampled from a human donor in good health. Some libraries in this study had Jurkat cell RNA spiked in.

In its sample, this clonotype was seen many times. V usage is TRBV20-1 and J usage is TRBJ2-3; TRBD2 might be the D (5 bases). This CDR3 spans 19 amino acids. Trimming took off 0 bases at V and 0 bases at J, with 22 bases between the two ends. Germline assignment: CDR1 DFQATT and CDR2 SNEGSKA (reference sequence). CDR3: CSARDHALSRGKSTDTQYF. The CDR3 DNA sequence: TGCAGTGCTAGAGACCACGCTCTATCCCGGGGAAAAAGCACAGATACGCAGTATTTT.

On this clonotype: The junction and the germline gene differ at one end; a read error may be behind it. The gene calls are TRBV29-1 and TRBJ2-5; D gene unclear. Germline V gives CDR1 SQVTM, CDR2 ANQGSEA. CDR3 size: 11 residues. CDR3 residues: CSVEVFENQYF. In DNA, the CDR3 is TGCAGCGTCGAAGTCTTCGAGAACCAGTACTTC.

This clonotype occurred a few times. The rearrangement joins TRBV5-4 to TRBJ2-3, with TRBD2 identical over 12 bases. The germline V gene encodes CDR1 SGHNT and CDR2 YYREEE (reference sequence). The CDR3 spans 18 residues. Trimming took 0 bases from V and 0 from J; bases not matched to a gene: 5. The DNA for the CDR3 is TGTGCCAGCAGCTTGGGAACTAGCGGGAGGACTAGCACAGATACGCAGTATTTT. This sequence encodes CASSLGTSGRTSTDTQYF.

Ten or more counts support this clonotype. CDR3 in amino acids: CASSPGGQGLPQHF. The CDR3 DNA sequence: TGTGCCAGCAGCCCCGGCGGACAGGGGCTGCCCCAGCATTTT. J is TRBJ1-5 and V is TRBV7-2; TRBD1 matches at 9 bases. Germline V CDR1 and CDR2: SGHTA, FQGNSA. V lost 5 bases to trimming and J lost 9 bases; unmatched junction nucleotides: 8. CDR3 length: 14 residues. Using reference TRBV7-2 and TRBJ1-5 for the parts outside the CDR3, the full variable domain is GAGVSQSPSNKVTEKGKDVELRCDPISGHTALYWYRQSLGQGLEFLIYFQGNSAPDKSGLPSDRFSAERTGGSVSTLTIQRTQQEDSAVYLCASSPGGQGLPQHFGDGTRLSIL.

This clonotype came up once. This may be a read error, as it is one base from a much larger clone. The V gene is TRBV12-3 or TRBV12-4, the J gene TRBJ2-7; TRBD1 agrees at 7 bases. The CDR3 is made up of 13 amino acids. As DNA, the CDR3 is TGTGCCAGCAGTTTAGGGGACAGCTACGGGCAGTACTTC. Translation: CASSLGDSYGQYF.

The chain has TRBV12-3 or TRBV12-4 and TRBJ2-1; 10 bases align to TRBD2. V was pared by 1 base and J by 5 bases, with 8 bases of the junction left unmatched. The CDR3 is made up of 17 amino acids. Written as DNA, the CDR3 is TGTGCCAGCAGTTTAGGGACTAGCGGTACACCGAACAATGAGCAGTTCTTC. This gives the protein CASSLGTSGTPNNEQFF.

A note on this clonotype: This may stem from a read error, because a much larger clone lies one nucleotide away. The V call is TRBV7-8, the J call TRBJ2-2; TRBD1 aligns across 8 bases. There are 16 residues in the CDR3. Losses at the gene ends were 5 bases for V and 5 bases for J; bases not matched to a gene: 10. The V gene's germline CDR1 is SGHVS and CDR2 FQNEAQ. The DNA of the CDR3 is TGTGCCAGCAGCCCACCAGGGGGCGCGGGAACCGGGGAGCTGTTTTTT. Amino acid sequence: CASSPPGGAGTGELFF.

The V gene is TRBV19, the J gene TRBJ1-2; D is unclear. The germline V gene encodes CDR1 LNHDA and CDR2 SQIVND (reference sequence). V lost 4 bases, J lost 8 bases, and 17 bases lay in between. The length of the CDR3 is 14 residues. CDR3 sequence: CASSSPGLVTGYTF. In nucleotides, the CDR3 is TGTGCCAGTAGTAGCCCGGGATTAGTCACAGGCTACACCTTC.

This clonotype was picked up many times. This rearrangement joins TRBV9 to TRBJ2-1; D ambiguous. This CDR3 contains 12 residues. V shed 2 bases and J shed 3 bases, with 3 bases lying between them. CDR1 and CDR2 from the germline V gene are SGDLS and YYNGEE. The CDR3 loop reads CASSVSYNEQFF. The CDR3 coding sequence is TGTGCCAGCAGCGTTAGCTACAATGAGCAGTTCTTC.

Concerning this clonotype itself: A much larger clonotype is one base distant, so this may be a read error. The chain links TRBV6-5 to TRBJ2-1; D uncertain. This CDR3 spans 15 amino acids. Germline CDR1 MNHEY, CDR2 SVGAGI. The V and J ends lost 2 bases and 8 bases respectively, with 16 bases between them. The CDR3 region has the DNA TGTGCCAGCAGTTACGAGAAGCGCGGTGGGCATGAGCAGTTCTTC. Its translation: CASSYEKRGGHEQFF.

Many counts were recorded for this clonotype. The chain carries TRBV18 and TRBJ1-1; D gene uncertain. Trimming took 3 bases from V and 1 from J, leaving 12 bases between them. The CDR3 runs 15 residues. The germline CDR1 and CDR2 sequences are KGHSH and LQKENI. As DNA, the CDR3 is TGTGCCAGCTCACCTAAAGTACAGCCGAACACTGAAGCTTTCTTT. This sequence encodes CASSPKVQPNTEAFF.

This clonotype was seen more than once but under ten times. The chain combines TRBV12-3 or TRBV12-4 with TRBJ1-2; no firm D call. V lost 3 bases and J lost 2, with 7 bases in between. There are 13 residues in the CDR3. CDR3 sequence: CASSLPGNYGYTF. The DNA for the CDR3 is TGTGCCAGCAGTTTGCCTGGGAACTATGGCTACACCTTC.

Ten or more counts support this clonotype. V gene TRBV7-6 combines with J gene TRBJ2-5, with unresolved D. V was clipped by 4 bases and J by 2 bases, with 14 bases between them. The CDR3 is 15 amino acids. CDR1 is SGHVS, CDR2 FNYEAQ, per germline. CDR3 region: CASSSEFRRQETQYF. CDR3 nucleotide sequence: TGTGCCAGCAGCTCCGAGTTTAGGAGACAAGAGACCCAGTACTTC.